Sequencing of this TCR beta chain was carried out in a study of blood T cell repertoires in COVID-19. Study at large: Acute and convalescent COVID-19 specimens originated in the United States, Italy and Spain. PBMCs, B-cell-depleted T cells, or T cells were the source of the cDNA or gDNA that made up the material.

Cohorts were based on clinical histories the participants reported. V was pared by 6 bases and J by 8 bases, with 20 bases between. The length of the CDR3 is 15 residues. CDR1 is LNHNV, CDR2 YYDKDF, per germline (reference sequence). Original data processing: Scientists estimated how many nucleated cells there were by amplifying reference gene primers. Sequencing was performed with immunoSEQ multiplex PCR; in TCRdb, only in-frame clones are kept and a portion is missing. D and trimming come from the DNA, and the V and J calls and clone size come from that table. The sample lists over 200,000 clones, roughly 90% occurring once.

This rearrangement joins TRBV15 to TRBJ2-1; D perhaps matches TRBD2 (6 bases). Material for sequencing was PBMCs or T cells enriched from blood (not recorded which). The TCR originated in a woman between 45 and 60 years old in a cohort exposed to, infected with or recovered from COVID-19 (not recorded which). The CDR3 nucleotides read TGTGCCACCAGGCCGGACTACCAACCGCGAGATGAGCAGTTCTTC. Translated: CATRPDYQPRDEQFF.